These T cell receptor beta chains were read from a single sample in a study of cytomegalovirus exposure and HLA in healthy donors. Measured with immunoSEQ multiplex PCR; TCRdb has only the in-frame clones, and not every one. There are some 150,000 clones in the sample, with 2% to 3% held by the top ten. The specimen sequenced was PBMCs. The receptors were sampled from a man in his forties in good health and CMV-seronegative. Each CDR3 is given with its conserved first and last residue. A D gene is named only where the DNA matches it firmly.

D,V,J,DNA,CDR3
TRBD2,TRBV5-1,TRBJ2-1,TGCGCCAGCAGCACTAGCGGGGGGGACAATGAGCAGTTCTTC,CASSTSGGDNEQFF
.,TRBV5-1,TRBJ1-6,TGCGCCAGCAGCTTGGAAGGGCCCGGGATGGGTTCACCCCTCCACTTT,CASSLEGPGMGSPLHF
TRBD1,TRBV5-4,TRBJ1-2,TGTGCCAGCAGCCCCCGGGACAGGGGTTATGGCTACACCTTC,CASSPRDRGYGYTF
TRBD2,TRBV6-5,TRBJ2-3,TGTGCCAGCAGTTACTCCTGGACTAGCGGGGCAGATACGCAGTATTTT,CASSYSWTSGADTQYF
.,TRBV5-6,TRBJ2-7,TGTGCCAGCAGCTTTTATGCCCGGGAGCAGTACTTC,CASSFYAREQYF
TRBD1,TRBV4-1,TRBJ2-3,TGCGCCAGCAGCAGACAGGGTACCGATACGCAGTATTTT,CASSRQGTDTQYF
TRBD1,TRBV5-6,TRBJ1-1,TGTGCCAGCAGCTCGGCCCCGACAGGGGGCACTGAAGCTTTCTTT,CASSSAPTGGTEAFF
TRBD2,TRBV15,TRBJ2-1,TGTGCCACCAGCAGGGATAGCGGGGGGGCCGACAATGAGCAGTTCTTC,CATSRDSGGADNEQFF
.,TRBV2,TRBJ1-5,TGTGCCAGCAGTGGGGGGACTCAAAGCAATCAGCCCCAGCATTTT,CASSGGTQSNQPQHF
.,TRBV19,TRBJ1-1,TGTGCCAGTAGTTCGATTAAAGGGGGATCGGCTGAAGCTTTCTTT,CASSSIKGGSAEAFF
TRBD1,TRBV7-9,TRBJ1-2,TGTGCCAGCAAACAGGGGTTCACCTATGGCTACACCTTC,CASKQGFTYGYTF
.,TRBV27,TRBJ1-5,TGTGCCAGCAGTTTATTCGGCAATCAGCCCCAGCATTTT,CASSLFGNQPQHF
TRBD1,TRBV29-1,TRBJ1-1,TGCAGCGTCCAAGGTGGACAGGGAACTGAAGCTTTCTTT,CSVQGGQGTEAFF
TRBD1,TRBV6-1,TRBJ2-7,TGTGCCAGCAGTGAAGAGGGCAGGGGGCTCTACGAGCAGTACTTC,CASSEEGRGLYEQYF
TRBD2,TRBV15,TRBJ2-1,TGTGCCACCAGCAGAGACCGAACGGGACTAGGGGGAACGGGTGAGCAGTTCTTC,CATSRDRTGLGGTGEQFF
TRBD2,TRBV9,TRBJ2-3,TGTGCCAGCAGCCTCAGGACTAGCGGGGTATCAGATACGCAGTATTTT,CASSLRTSGVSDTQYF
TRBD1,TRBV4-1,TRBJ2-2,TGCGCCAGCAGCCCGACAGGGTCTAACACCGGGGAGCTGTTTTTT,CASSPTGSNTGELFF
TRBD1,TRBV19,TRBJ1-5,TGTGCCACCAACGACAGGGGGGTAGGGCAGCCCCAGCATTTT,CATNDRGVGQPQHF
.,TRBV5-1,TRBJ2-6,TGCGCCAGCAGCTCCGACAATTCCGGGGCCAACGTCCTGACTTTC,CASSSDNSGANVLTF
TRBD1,TRBV6-6,TRBJ2-7,TGTGCCAGCAGAGATGGGACAGGGGTCTACGAGCAGTACTTC,CASRDGTGVYEQYF
.,TRBV28,TRBJ1-2,TGTGCCAGCAGTTCCACAGGTGGGAACTATGGCTACACCTTC,CASSSTGGNYGYTF
.,TRBV11-2,TRBJ1-2,TGTGCCAGCAGCTTACTCGGCGGGAACTATGGCTACACCTTC,CASSLLGGNYGYTF
.,TRBV14,TRBJ1-1,TGTGCCAGCAGCCTATTGGTCTCGTCAGGCACTGAAGCTTTCTTT,CASSLLVSSGTEAFF